A single sample is the source of the 5 T cell receptor beta chains below, sequenced in a study of cytomegalovirus exposure and HLA in healthy donors. This PCR relied on a set of 60 Vbeta primers and 13 Jbeta primers. Sequencing was performed with immunoSEQ multiplex PCR; in TCRdb, only in-frame clones are kept and a portion is missing. Of about 160,000 clones in the sample, roughly 80% are singletons; the top ten hold about 1.3%. Sequenced material: PBMCs. Source of these receptors: a man aged 30 to 45 in good health and CMV-seronegative.

The chain has TRBV7-3 and TRBJ2-2; unclear D gene. The germline gives CDR1 SGHTA, CDR2 FQGTGA. There are 12 residues in the CDR3. V lost 3 bases and J 6 bases, leaving 5 bases between the germline ends. This CDR3 reads CASSFSAGELFF. In DNA, the CDR3 is TGTGCCAGCAGCTTTAGTGCCGGGGAGCTGTTTTTT.

Notes on this clone: Additional DNA sequences in this sample encode the identical CDR3. This chain connects TRBV7-9 to TRBJ1-4, with D perhaps matching TRBD1 (6 bases). V dropped 1 base and J dropped 0 bases, with 9 bases sitting between them. The CDR3 spans 16 residues. Germline loops: CDR1 SEHNR, CDR2 FQNEAQ (reference sequence). The CDR3 DNA sequence: TGTGCCAGCAGCTTAGGGACAGATGCAACTAATGAAAAACTGTTTTTT. Translating gives CASSLGTDATNEKLFF.

The chain has TRBV30 and TRBJ2-5; D remains unclear. From germline, CDR1 is GTSNPN and CDR2 SVGIG (reference sequence). The ends were cut back, 0 bases at V and 5 bases at J, with 10 bases in the middle. The CDR3 is 13 amino acids. The CDR3 loop is CAWSVLSLETQYF. The CDR3 coding sequence is TGTGCCTGGAGTGTTCTATCGCTTGAGACCCAGTACTTC.

The chain is built from TRBV7-9 and TRBJ1-3, with D possibly matching TRBD1 (5 bases). Trimming pared 1 base from V and 1 base from J, leaving 8 bases between. This CDR3 has 15 residues. The germline V gene encodes CDR1 SEHNR and CDR2 FQNEAQ (reference sequence). The DNA for the CDR3 is TGTGCCAGCAGCTTAGGGGCAGGGTCTGGAAACACCATATATTTT. Its protein product is CASSLGAGSGNTIYF.

This chain uses TRBV6-4 with TRBJ2-3; D perhaps matches TRBD2 (5 bases). The ends were cut back, 6 bases at V and 4 bases at J, with 11 bases in the middle. Per germline, CDR1 MRHNA and CDR2 SNTAGT. CDR3 length equals 13 residues. This CDR3 reads CASSTRAADTQYF. The CDR3 DNA sequence: TGTGCCAGCAGCACTAGAGCTGCAGATACGCAGTATTTT.